Listed below are T cell receptor beta chains from one sample, sequenced in a study of blood T cell repertoires in COVID-19. The data were produced by immunoSEQ multiplex PCR, yet TCRdb's version contains in-frame clones alone and is incomplete. The sample shows 130,000 to 150,000 clones, approximately 80% of them seen only once. Sequencing input: peripheral blood. The receptors stem from a human donor in a cohort sampled during active COVID-19. Each CDR3 is given with its conserved first and last residue. The D gene is left open where the match is weak. Clone size appears in some rows only: once, few, many, or a class for an expanded clone.

TRBV5-1	.	.	TRBJ1-1	TGCGCCAGCAGCTTGTCCATGAACACTGAAGCTTTCTTT	CASSLSMNTEAFF
TRBV4-2	many	.	TRBJ2-7	TGTGCCAGCAGCCCGGGGGTCCTCTACGAGCAGTACTTC	CASSPGVLYEQYF
TRBV21-1	few	.	TRBJ1-2	TGTGCCAGCAGCAGGCCCAGGGAGGTGGATGGCTACACCTTC	CASSRPREVDGYTF
TRBV29-1	.	TRBD1	TRBJ2-5	TGCAGCGTAACAGGGGGCCTACGGGAGACCCAGTACTTC	CSVTGGLRETQYF
TRBV10-2	.	.	TRBJ2-3	TGCGCCAGTGCCCGGGGGACCCCCACAGATACGCAGTATTTT	CASARGTPTDTQYF
TRBV15	.	.	TRBJ1-2	TGTGCCACCAGCAGAGACAGGGACTATGGCTACACCTTC	CATSRDRDYGYTF
TRBV6-5	.	.	TRBJ2-2	TGTGCCAGCAGCCAGAGGGGGGAGCTGTTTTTT	CASSQRGELFF
TRBV9	.	.	TRBJ1-1	TGTGCCAGCAGCGTAGGAGCTCTGTTGAACACTGAAGCTTTCTTT	CASSVGALLNTEAFF
TRBV11-2	once	TRBD2	TRBJ2-1	TGTGCCAGCAGGCCCCTTTCCGGGACTAGCGGTGCCTACAATGAGCAGTTCTTC	CASRPLSGTSGAYNEQFF
TRBV5-1	few	TRBD1	TRBJ1-1	TGCGCCAGCAGCCCAGCCGACAGGGGTCCGAACACTGAAGCTTTCTTT	CASSPADRGPNTEAFF
TRBV28	.	.	TRBJ1-1	TGTGCCAGCAGTTTCGCGGGGGAGCGCGACACTGAAGCTTTCTTT	CASSFAGERDTEAFF
TRBV19	.	TRBD2	TRBJ2-3	TGTGCCAGTAGTGGAGCTAGCGGGGGCACAGATACGCAGTATTTT	CASSGASGGTDTQYF
TRBV6-1	.	.	TRBJ2-3	TGTGCCAGCAGTGAACAACCTACTAGCACAGATACGCAGTATTTT	CASSEQPTSTDTQYF
TRBV5-1	.	TRBD1	TRBJ2-7	TGCGCCAGCAGCTTGGGACAGGGGGCCTACGAGCAGTACTTC	CASSLGQGAYEQYF
TRBV5-1	.	TRBD1	TRBJ2-3	TGCGCCAGCAGCTTGAGATCATACCGGGACAGGTTAAAAGATACGCAGTATTTT	CASSLRSYRDRLKDTQYF
TRBV6-6	.	TRBD1	TRBJ1-5	TGTGCCAGCAGTATCCAGACAGGGGCAATTGATCAGCCCCAGCATTTT	CASSIQTGAIDQPQHF
TRBV19	.	TRBD1	TRBJ2-1	TGTGCCAGTAGTATGGGGACAGACAATGAGCAGTTCTTC	CASSMGTDNEQFF
TRBV5-4	.	.	TRBJ2-7	TGTGCCAGCAGCTTGGTCCGACAACCGAACGAGCAGTACTTC	CASSLVRQPNEQYF
TRBV5-6	.	TRBD2	TRBJ2-5	TGTGCCAGCAGCTTAAGTCGGGGGGTGAAGACCCAGTACTTC	CASSLSRGVKTQYF
TRBV15	.	.	TRBJ1-5	TGTGCCACCAGCAGAAACGGTCAGCCCCAGCATTTT	CATSRNGQPQHF
TRBV25-1	.	.	TRBJ1-5	TGTGCCAGCAAAGGAGCCGGGGACAATCAGCCCCAGCATTTT	CASKGAGDNQPQHF
TRBV9	.	.	TRBJ1-6	TGTGCCAGCAGCGTAGCGGGTGGGAGCTCCTATAATTCACCCCTCCACTTT	CASSVAGGSSYNSPLHF
TRBV2	.	.	TRBJ1-5	TGTGCCAGCAGTGAAATCAGGGGTCTGAATCAGCCCCAGCATTTT	CASSEIRGLNQPQHF
TRBV19	once	.	TRBJ2-5	TGTGCCAGTAGTAGACTACAGGGCGGGGAGACCCAGTACTTC	CASSRLQGGETQYF
TRBV13	.	.	TRBJ2-2	TGTGCCAGCAGCTCCGACACCGGGGAGCTGTTTTTT	CASSSDTGELFF
TRBV19	once	.	TRBJ1-4	TGTGCCAGTAGTATAGAGGGCAGCTTTAATGAAAAACTGTTTTTT	CASSIEGSFNEKLFF
TRBV30	.	TRBD1	TRBJ1-2	TGTGCCTGGAGTCTTCTTTCAGGATCGACAGGGGATGGCTACACCTTC	CAWSLLSGSTGDGYTF
TRBV5-1	.	.	TRBJ2-1	TGCGCCAGCAGCCACGAGTATGTCAATGAGCAGTTCTTC	CASSHEYVNEQFF
TRBV28	.	.	TRBJ1-2	TGTGCCAGCAGTTTTTTGGGGAGGGGAAGGGGCTACACCTTC	CASSFLGRGRGYTF
TRBV11-2	few	.	TRBJ1-2	TGTGCCAGCAGCTTAGGGGACACTGAGGTCTATGGCTACACCTTC	CASSLGDTEVYGYTF
TRBV30	.	.	TRBJ1-2	TGTGCCTGGAGTATAGGGGGAAGCTATGGCTACACCTTC	CAWSIGGSYGYTF
TRBV7-9	.	TRBD1	TRBJ1-6	TGTGCCAGCAGTTATCCGGGACAGGGTGCTTCACCCCTCCACTTT	CASSYPGQGASPLHF
TRBV28	.	TRBD1	TRBJ1-2	TGTGCCAGCAGGCCCCACGGGACAGTCCTCTATGGCTACACCTTC	CASRPHGTVLYGYTF
TRBV6-2/TRBV6-3	once	.	TRBJ1-2	TGTGCCAGCAGTTACTCGCAGACAGTCGGCTACACCTTC	CASSYSQTVGYTF
TRBV2	.	.	TRBJ2-1	TGTGCCAGCAGCGCGTCGGGTGCGTACAATGAGCAGTTCTTC	CASSASGAYNEQFF
TRBV4-2	once	TRBD2	TRBJ2-5	TGTGCCAGCAGCCACCCCGGGGGGGGGCGTCGAGGCGAGACCCAGTACTTC	CASSHPGGGRRGETQYF
TRBV5-6	.	TRBD1	TRBJ2-4	TGTGCCAGCAGCTTGGACTGGGGACAGGGAAACATTCAGTACTTC	CASSLDWGQGNIQYF
TRBV7-2	.	TRBD1	TRBJ2-5	TGTGCCAGCAGCACTGGACAGGTGGAGACCCAGTACTTC	CASSTGQVETQYF
TRBV3-1/TRBV3-2	few	TRBD2	TRBJ2-2	TGTGCCAGCAGCCAAGGACTAGCGGGGGAGCTGTTTTTT	CASSQGLAGELFF
TRBV9	.	.	TRBJ1-2	TGTGCCAGCAGCGGCCCAGGGCAGGGGCTTGCCTATGGCTACACCTTC	CASSGPGQGLAYGYTF
TRBV6-1	.	.	TRBJ1-2	TGTGCCAGCAGTGACGTAGGCCGGGGGGGCTACACCTTC	CASSDVGRGGYTF
TRBV27	.	TRBD1	TRBJ1-1	TGTGCCAGCAGTTTCGGGACAGGGGGCAAAACTGAAGCTTTCTTT	CASSFGTGGKTEAFF
TRBV7-2	few	.	TRBJ1-6	TGTGCCAGCAGCCCAAACGCGAGGGTTTCACCCCTCCACTTT	CASSPNARVSPLHF
TRBV5-1	.	TRBD1	TRBJ1-1	TGCGCCAGCAGCTTATCGGCAGGGGGCGAACAGGGTGAAGCTTTCTTT	CASSLSAGGEQGEAFF
TRBV19	.	.	TRBJ2-7	TGTGCCAGTAGTCCGACAGGTACCTACGAGCAGTACTTC	CASSPTGTYEQYF
TRBV13	few	TRBD2	TRBJ2-3	TGTGCCAGCAGCTTACGCCGGGGGGGCCGAGGCACAGATACGCAGTATTTT	CASSLRRGGRGTDTQYF
TRBV2	.	.	TRBJ1-6	TGTGCCAGCAGTGAAGGAAGGCAAGTACCGCCGGCTTGGGGCTATTCACCCCTCCACTTT	CASSEGRQVPPAWGYSPLHF
TRBV11-3	.	.	TRBJ1-1	TGTGCCAGCAGCTTAGGATCAGGTGAAGCTTTCTTT	CASSLGSGEAFF
TRBV29-1	.	TRBD1	TRBJ2-7	TGCAGCGTTGCCGAGGACAGGGGTTACGAGCAGTACTTC	CSVAEDRGYEQYF
TRBV6-4	.	TRBD2	TRBJ2-1	TGTGCCAGCAGTGATTCAGCGGGGGCGACGAATGAGCAGTTCTTC	CASSDSAGATNEQFF
TRBV30	.	.	TRBJ1-6	TGTGCCTGGAGTGGCGACAGCTTCTATAATTCACCCCTCCACTTT	CAWSGDSFYNSPLHF
TRBV5-1	.	TRBD1	TRBJ2-7	TGCGCCAGCAGCTGGAGACAGGGTGGGACCTACGAGCAGTACTTC	CASSWRQGGTYEQYF
TRBV14	.	TRBD1	TRBJ2-1	TGTGCCAGCAGCCGAACGACAGGGGCTTCGGTCGGTGAGCAGTTCTTC	CASSRTTGASVGEQFF
TRBV7-3	once	TRBD1	TRBJ1-4	TGTGCCAGCAGCAAAACAGGGGGCTATAATGAAAAACTGTTTTTT	CASSKTGGYNEKLFF